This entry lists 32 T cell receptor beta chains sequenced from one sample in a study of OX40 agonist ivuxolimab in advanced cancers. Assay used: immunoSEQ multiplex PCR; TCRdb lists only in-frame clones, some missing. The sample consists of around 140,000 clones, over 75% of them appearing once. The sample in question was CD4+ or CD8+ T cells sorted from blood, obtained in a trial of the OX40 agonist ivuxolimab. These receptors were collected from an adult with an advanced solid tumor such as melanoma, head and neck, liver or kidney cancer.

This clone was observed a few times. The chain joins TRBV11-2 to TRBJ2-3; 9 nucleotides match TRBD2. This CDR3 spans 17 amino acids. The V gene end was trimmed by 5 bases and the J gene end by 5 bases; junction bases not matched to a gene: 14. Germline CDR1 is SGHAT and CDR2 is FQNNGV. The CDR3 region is CASSIGRGGRGGDTQYF. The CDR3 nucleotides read TGTGCCAGCAGCATAGGTCGCGGCGGGAGGGGGGGAGATACGCAGTATTTT.

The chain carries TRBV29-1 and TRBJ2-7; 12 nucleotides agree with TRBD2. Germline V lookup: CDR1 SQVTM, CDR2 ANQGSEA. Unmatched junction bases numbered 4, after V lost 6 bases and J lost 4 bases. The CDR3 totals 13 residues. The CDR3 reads CSVRLAGAYEQYF. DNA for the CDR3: TGCAGCGTGCGACTAGCGGGAGCGTACGAGCAGTACTTC.

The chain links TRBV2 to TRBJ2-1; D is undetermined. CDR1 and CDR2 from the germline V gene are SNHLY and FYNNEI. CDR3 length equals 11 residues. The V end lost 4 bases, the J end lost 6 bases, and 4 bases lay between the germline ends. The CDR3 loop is CASSAINEQFF. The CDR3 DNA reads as TGTGCCAGCAGTGCCATCAATGAGCAGTTCTTC.

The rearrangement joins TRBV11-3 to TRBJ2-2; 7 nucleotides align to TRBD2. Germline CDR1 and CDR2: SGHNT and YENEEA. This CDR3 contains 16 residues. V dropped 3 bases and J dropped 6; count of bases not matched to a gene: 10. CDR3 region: CASSLGTTSRAGELFF. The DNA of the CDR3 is TGTGCCAGCAGCTTGGGGACGACTAGCAGGGCCGGGGAGCTGTTTTTT.

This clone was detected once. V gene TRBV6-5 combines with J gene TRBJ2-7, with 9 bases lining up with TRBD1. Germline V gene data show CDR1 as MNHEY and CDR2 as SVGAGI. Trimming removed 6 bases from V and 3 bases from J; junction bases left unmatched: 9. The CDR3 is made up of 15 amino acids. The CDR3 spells CASSSPGTGNYEQYF. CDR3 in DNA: TGTGCCAGCAGCAGCCCCGGGACAGGGAACTACGAGCAGTACTTC.

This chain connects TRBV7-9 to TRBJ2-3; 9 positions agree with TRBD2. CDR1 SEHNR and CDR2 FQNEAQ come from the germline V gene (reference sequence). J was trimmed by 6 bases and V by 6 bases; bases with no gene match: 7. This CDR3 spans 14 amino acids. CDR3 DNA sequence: TGTGCCAGCAGGGTAGCGGGAGTTGTGGATACGCAGTATTTT. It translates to CASRVAGVVDTQYF. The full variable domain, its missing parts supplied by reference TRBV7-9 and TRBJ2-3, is DTGVSQNPRHKITKRGQNVTFRCDPISEHNRLYWYRQTLGQGPEFLTYFQNEAQLEKSRLLSDRFSAERPKGSFSTLEIQRTEQGDSAMYLCASRVAGVVDTQYFGPGTRLTVL.

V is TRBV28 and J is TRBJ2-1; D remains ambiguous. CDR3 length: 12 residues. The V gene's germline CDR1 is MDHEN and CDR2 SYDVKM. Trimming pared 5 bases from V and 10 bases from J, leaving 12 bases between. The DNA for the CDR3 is TGTGCCAGCAGTCCCTCGGTTGGCGAGCAGTTCTTC. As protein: CASSPSVGEQFF.

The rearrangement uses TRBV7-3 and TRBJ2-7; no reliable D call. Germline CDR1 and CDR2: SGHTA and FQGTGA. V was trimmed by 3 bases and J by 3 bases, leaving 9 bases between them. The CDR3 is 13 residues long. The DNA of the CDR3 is TGTGCCAGCAGCTTGGGGTCTAACTACGAGCAGTACTTC. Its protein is CASSLGSNYEQYF.

As DNA, the CDR3 is TGCAGCGTTGGGGACAGGGACTGGGTCCCCACCGAGCAGTACTTC. As protein: CSVGDRDWVPTEQYF. This sequence joins TRBV29-1 and TRBJ2-7; TRBD1 matches at 9 bases. The CDR3 has 15 residues. J gave up 6 bases and V 4 bases, and 13 bases lay outside the gene matches. Germline CDR1 and CDR2: SQVTM and ANQGSEA.

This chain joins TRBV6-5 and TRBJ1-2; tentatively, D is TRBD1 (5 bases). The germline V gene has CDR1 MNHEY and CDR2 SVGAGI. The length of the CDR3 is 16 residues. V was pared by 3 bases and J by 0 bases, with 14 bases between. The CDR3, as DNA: TGTGCCAGCAGTTATACCCCGGGACTCTCTAACTATGGCTACACCTTC. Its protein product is CASSYTPGLSNYGYTF.

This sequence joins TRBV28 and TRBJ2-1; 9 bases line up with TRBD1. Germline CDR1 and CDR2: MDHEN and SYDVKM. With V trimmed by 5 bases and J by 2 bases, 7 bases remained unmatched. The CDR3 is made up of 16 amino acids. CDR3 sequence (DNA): TGTGCCAGCAGTCCCCCGGACAGGGGCCCCTACAATGAGCAGTTCTTC. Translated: CASSPPDRGPYNEQFF.

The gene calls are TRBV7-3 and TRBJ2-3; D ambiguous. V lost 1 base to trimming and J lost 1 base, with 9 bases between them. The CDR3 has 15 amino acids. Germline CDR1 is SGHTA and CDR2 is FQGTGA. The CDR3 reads CASSLMVGGTDTQYF. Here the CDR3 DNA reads TGTGCCAGCAGCTTAATGGTTGGGGGCACAGATACGCAGTATTTT.

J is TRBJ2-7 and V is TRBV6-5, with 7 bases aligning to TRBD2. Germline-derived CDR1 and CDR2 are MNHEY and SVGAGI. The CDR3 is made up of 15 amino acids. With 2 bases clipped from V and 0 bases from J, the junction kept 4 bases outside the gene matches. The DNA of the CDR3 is TGTGCCAGCAGTTACGGCGGGAGCTACTCCTACGAGCAGTACTTC. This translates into CASSYGGSYSYEQYF.

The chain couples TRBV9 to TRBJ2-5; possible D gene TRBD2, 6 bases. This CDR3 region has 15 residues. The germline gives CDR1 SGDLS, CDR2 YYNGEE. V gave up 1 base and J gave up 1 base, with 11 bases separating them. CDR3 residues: CASSVYGGIQETQYF. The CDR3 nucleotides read TGTGCCAGCAGCGTATATGGGGGGATCCAAGAGACCCAGTACTTC.

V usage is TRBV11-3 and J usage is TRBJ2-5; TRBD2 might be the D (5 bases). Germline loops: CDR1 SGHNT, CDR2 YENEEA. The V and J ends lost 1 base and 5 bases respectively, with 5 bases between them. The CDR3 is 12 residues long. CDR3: CASSLGEETQYF. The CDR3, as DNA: TGTGCCAGCAGCTTAGGGGAGGAGACCCAGTACTTC.

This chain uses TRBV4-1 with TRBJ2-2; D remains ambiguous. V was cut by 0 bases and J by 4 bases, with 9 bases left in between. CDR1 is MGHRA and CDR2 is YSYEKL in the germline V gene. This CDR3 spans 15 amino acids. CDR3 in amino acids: CASSQEYSGTGELFF. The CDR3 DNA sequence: TGCGCCAGCAGCCAAGAATACTCTGGCACCGGGGAGCTGTTTTTT.

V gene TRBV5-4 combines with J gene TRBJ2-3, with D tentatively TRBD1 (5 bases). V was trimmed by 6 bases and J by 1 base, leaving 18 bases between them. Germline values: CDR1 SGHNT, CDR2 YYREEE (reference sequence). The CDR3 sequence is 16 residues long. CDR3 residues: CASTARVNGRTDTQYF. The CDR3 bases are TGTGCCAGCACCGCCAGGGTGAATGGACGCACAGATACGCAGTATTTT.

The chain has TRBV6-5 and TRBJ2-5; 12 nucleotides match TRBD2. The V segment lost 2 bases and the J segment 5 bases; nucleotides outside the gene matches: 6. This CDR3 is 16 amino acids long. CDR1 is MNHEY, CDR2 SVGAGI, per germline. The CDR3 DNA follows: TGTGCCAGCAGTTACAGCGGTCTAGCGGGAGGGGAGACCCAGTACTTC. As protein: CASSYSGLAGGETQYF.

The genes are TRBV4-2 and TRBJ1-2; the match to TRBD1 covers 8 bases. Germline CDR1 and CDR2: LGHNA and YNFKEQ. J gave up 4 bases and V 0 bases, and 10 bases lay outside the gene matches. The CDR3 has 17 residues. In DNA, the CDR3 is TGTGCCAGCAGCCAAGACTTCCTGGACAGGGCTGGCTATGGCTACACCTTC. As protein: CASSQDFLDRAGYGYTF.

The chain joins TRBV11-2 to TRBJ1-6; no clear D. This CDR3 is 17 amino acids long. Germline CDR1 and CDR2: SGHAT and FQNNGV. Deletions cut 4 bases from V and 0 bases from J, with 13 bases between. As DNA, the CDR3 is TGTGCCAGCAGCTCCATCCAGGCGAGCTCCTATAATTCACCCCTCCACTTT. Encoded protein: CASSSIQASSYNSPLHF.

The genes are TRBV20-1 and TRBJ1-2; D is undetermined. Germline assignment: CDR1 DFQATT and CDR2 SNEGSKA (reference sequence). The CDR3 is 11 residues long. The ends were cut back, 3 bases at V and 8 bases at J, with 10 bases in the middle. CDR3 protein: CSARFNGGYTF. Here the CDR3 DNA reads TGCAGTGCTAGGTTCAATGGAGGCTACACCTTC.

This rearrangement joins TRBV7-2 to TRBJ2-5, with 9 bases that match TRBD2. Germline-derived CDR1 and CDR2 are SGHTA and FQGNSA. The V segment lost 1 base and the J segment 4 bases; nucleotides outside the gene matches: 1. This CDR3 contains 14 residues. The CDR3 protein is CASSLVSGRETQYF. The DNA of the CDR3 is TGTGCCAGCAGCTTAGTTAGCGGGAGAGAGACCCAGTACTTC. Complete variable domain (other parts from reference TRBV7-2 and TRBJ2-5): GAGVSQSPSNKVTEKGKDVELRCDPISGHTALYWYRQSLGQGLEFLIYFQGNSAPDKSGLPSDRFSAERTGGSVSTLTIQRTQQEDSAVYLCASSLVSGRETQYFGPGTRLLVL.

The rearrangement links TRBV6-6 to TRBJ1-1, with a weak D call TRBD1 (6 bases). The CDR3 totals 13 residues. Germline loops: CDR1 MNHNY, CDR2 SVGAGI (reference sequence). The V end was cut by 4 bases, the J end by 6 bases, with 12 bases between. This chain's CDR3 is CASSWGQNAEAFF. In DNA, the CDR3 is TGTGCCAGCAGTTGGGGACAAAACGCTGAAGCTTTCTTT.

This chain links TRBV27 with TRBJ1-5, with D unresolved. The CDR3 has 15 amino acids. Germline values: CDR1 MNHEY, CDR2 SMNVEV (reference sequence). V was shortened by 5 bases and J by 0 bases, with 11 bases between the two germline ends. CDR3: CASSPREYSNQPQHF. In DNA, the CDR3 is TGTGCCAGCAGTCCCAGAGAGTATAGCAATCAGCCCCAGCATTTT.

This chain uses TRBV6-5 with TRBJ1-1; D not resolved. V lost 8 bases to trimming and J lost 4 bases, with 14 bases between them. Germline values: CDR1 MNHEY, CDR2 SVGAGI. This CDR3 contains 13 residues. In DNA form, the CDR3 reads TGTGCCAGCGCCTTACAGTCTCTCACTGAAGCTTTCTTT. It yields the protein CASALQSLTEAFF.

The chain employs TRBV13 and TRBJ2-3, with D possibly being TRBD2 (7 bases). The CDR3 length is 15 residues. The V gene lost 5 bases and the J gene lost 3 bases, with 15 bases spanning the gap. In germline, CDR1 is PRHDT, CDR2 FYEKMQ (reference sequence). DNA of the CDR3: TGTGCCAGCAGCCCGCGGGGGCAAGGAACAGATACGCAGTATTTT. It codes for CASSPRGQGTDTQYF.

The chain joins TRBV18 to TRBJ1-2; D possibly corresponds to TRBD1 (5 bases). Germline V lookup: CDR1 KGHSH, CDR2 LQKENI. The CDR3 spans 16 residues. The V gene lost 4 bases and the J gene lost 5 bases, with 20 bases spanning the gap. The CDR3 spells CASSRPDGAAPYGYTF. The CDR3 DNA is TGTGCCAGCTCACGGCCCGACGGGGCAGCTCCTTATGGCTACACCTTC.

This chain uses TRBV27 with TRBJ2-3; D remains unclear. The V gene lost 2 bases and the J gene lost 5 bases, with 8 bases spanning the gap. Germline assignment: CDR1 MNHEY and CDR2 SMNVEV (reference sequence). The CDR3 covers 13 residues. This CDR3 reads CASSLSWRDTQYF. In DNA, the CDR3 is TGTGCCAGCAGTTTAAGTTGGCGAGATACGCAGTATTTT.

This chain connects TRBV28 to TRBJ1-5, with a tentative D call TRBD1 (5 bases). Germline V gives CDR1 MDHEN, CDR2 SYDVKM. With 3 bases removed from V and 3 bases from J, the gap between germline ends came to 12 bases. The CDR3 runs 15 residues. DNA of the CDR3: TGTGCCAGCAGTTTTGGGACCGGAAACAATCAGCCCCAGCATTTT. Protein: CASSFGTGNNQPQHF.

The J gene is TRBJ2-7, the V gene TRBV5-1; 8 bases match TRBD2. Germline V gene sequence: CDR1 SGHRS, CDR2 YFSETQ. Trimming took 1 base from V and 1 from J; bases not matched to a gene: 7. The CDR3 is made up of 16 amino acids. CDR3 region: CASSLMFGGGSYEQYF. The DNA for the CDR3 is TGCGCCAGCAGCTTGATGTTCGGCGGGGGGTCCTACGAGCAGTACTTC.

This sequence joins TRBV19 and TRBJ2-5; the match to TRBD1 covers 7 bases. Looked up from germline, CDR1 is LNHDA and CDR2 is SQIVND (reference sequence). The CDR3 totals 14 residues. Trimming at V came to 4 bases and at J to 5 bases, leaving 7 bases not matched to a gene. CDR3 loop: CASSTSDRPETQYF. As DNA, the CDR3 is TGTGCCAGTAGTACGTCGGACAGGCCCGAGACCCAGTACTTC.

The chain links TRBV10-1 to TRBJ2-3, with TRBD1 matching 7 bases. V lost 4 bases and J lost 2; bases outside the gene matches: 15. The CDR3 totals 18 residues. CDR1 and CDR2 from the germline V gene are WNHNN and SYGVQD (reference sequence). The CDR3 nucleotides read TGCGCCAGCAGTGCGCAGACAGGGTCGTTCCGCAACACAGATACGCAGTATTTT. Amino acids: CASSAQTGSFRNTDTQYF.